This T cell receptor beta chain was found in a study of blood T cells in healthy people across ages. About this clonotype itself: Its cognate antigen is unknown.

The CDR3 spans 15 residues. CDR1 is LGHDT, CDR2 YNNKEL, per germline (reference sequence). The V and J ends lost 4 bases and 7 bases, in that order; junction bases with no gene match: 5. Collection of 9 to 10 milliliters of peripheral blood was performed for each donor. Combining a sample-barcoded 5' primer with a J-beta primer mix, a second PCR ran for roughly 7 to 12 cycles. TCRdb redid the calling of the 5' RACE reads with MiXCR, one entry per CDR3 protein. The sample has under 850,000 distinct CDR3 sequences; approximately 35% are singletons. Findings of the study overall: It was not possible, with unsorted PBMCs, to conclusively compare naive and antigen-experienced cells.

The TCR originated in a young man in good health. The sequenced sample consisted of blood. This chain links TRBV3-1 with TRBJ1-6; 9 nucleotides align to TRBD1. CDR3 sequence: CASSPGTGINSPLHF. CDR3 sequence (DNA): TGTGCCAGCAGCCCAGGGACAGGGATCAATTCACCCCTCCACTTT. The variable domain in full, with the rest retrieved from reference TRBV3-1 and TRBJ1-6, is DTAVSQTPKYLVTQMGNDKSIKCEQNLGHDTMYWYKQDSKKFLKIMFSYNNKELIINETVPNRFSPKSPDKAHLNLHINSLELGDSAVYFCASSPGTGINSPLHFGNGTRLTVT.